This TCR beta chain stems from a study of blood T cell repertoires in COVID-19. Study in general: The study drew acute and convalescent COVID-19 samples from the United States, Italy and Spain. From T cells, B-cell-depleted T cells, or PBMCs came the material, which was cDNA or gDNA.

Germline V gives CDR1 MNHNY, CDR2 SVGAGI (reference sequence). The CDR3 extends over 13 amino acids. V shed 7 bases and J shed 0 bases, with 6 bases lying between them. In the source study's methods: Reference gene primers were amplified, and this amplification served to estimate nucleated cell counts. Data came from immunoSEQ multiplex PCR; TCRdb stores just in-frame clones and leaves some out. D and trimming come from the DNA, and the V and J calls and clone size come from that table. The top ten clones hold 1% to 1.5% of a sample with about 330,000 clones, about 86% of them seen once. The chain has TRBV6-6 and TRBJ2-2; D is unclear. The sequencing sample was made of peripheral blood. The clonotype comes from a woman aged 50 to 65 with acute or convalescent COVID-19. The CDR3 DNA reads as TGTGCCAGCAAAGCTTCGAACACCGGGGAGCTGTTTTTT. It translates to CASKASNTGELFF.